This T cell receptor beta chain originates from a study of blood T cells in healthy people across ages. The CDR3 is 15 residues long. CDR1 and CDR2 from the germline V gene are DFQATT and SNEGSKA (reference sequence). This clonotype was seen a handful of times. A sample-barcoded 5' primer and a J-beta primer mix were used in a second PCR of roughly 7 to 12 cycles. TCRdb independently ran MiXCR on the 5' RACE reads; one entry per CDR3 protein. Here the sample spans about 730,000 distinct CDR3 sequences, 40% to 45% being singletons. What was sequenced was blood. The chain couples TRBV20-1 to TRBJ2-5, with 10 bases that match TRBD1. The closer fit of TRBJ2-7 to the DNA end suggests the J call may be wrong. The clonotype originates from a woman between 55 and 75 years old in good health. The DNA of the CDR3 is TGCAGTGCTAGAGATCCCTCCGGGACAGGGGTCGAGCAGTACTTC. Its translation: CSARDPSGTGVEQYF.